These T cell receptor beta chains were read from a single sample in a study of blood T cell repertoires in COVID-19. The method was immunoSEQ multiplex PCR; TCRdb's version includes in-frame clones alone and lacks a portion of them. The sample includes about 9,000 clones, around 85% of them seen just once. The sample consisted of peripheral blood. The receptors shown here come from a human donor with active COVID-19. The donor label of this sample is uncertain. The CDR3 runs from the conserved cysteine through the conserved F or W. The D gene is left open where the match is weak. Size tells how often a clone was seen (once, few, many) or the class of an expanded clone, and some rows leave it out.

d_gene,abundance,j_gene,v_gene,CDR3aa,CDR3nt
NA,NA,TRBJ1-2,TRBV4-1,CASSQDPGVNYGYTF,TGCGCCAGCAGCCAAGATCCAGGGGTGAACTATGGCTACACCTTC
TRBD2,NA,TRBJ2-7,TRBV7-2,CASSLDVTSGTHEQYF,TGTGCCAGCAGCTTAGATGTAACTAGCGGGACCCACGAGCAGTACTTC
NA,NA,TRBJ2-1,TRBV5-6,CASSSWAGEQFF,TGTGCCAGCAGCTCTTGGGCGGGTGAGCAGTTCTTC
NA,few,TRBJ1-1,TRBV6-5,CASRDTGGKLEAFF,TGTGCCAGCAGAGACACGGGGGGGAAGCTCGAAGCTTTCTTT
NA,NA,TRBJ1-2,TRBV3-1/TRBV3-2,CASSQVVGGGSYTF,TGTGCCAGCAGCCAAGTTGTGGGGGGAGGTAGCTACACCTTC
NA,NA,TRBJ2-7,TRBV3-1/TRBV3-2,CASSQGKEKISYEQYF,TGTGCCAGCAGCCAAGGTAAGGAGAAGATTTCCTACGAGCAGTACTTC
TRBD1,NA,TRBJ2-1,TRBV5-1,CASSRDRGDDEQFF,TGCGCCAGCAGCCGGGACAGGGGTGATGATGAGCAGTTCTTC
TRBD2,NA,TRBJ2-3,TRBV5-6,CASSLASFASGPVF,TGTGCCAGCAGCTTGGCCTCTTTTGCTAGCGGACCGGTTTTT
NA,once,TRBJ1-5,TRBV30,CAWSNRADQPQHF,TGTGCCTGGAGCAACAGGGCCGATCAGCCCCAGCATTTT
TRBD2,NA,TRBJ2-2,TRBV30,CAWSGGGRVTGELFF,TGTGCCTGGAGTGGTGGCGGGAGGGTCACCGGGGAGCTGTTTTTT
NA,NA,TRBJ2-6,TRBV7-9,CASSLARGPGANVLTF,TGTGCCAGCAGCTTGGCCAGGGGTCCTGGGGCCAACGTCCTGACTTTC
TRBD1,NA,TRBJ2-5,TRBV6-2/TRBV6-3,CASSYSSGQVGKTQYF,TGTGCCAGCAGTTACTCTTCGGGACAGGTCGGGAAGACCCAGTACTTC
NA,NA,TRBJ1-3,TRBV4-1,CASSQEQATGNTIYF,TGCGCCAGCAGCCAAGAACAGGCCACGGGAAACACCATATATTTT
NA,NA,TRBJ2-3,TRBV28,CASRADLGTDTQYF,TGTGCCAGCAGGGCAGATTTGGGCACAGATACGCAGTATTTT
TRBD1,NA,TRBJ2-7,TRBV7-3,CASSRATGGPTYEQYF,TGTGCCAGCAGCAGGGCGACAGGGGGCCCCACTTACGAGCAGTACTTC
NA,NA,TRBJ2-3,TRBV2,CASSDPLAEARDTQYF,TGTGCCAGCAGTGACCCTTTAGCGGAAGCTAGAGATACGCAGTATTTT
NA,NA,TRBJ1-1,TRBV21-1,CARPAGQPGGLAFF,TGTGCCAGACCGGCGGGCCAGCCGGGGGGGTTAGCTTTCTTT
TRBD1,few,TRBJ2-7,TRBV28,CASSLDRGLKPGSYEQYF,TGTGCCAGCAGTCTGGACAGGGGGCTCAAACCTGGCTCCTACGAGCAGTACTTC
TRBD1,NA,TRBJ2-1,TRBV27,CASSPPRQGEQFF,TGTGCCAGCAGTCCTCCACGACAGGGTGAGCAGTTCTTC
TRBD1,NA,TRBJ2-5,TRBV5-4,CASSWVGTGRETQYF,TGTGCCAGCAGCTGGGTTGGGACAGGGAGAGAGACCCAGTACTTC
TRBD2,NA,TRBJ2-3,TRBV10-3,CAISARESTDTQYF,TGTGCCATCAGTGCGCGGGAGAGTACAGATACGCAGTATTTT
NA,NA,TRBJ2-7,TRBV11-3,CASSLTSKNPYF,TGTGCCAGCAGCTTAACGAGTAAAAATCCGTACTTC
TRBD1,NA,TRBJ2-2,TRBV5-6,CASSLASRGTGELFF,TGTGCCAGCAGCTTGGCCTCCAGGGGGACCGGGGAGCTGTTTTTT
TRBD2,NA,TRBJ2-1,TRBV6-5,CASSYRATGGNEQFF,TGTGCCAGCAGTTACCGGGCCACCGGGGGGAATGAGCAGTTCTTC
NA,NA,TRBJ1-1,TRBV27,CASSLLGGRNTEAFF,TGTGCCAGCAGTTTATTGGGGGGGCGGAACACTGAAGCTTTCTTT
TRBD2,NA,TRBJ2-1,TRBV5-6,CASTLLAGGAYNEQFF,TGTGCCAGCACCCTACTAGCGGGAGGTGCCTACAATGAGCAGTTCTTC
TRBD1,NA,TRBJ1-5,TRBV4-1,CASSHPDRGHQPQHF,TGCGCCAGCAGCCACCCGGACAGGGGTCATCAGCCCCAGCATTTT
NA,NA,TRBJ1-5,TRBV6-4,CASSPELFQPQHF,TGTGCCAGCAGTCCCGAACTCTTTCAGCCCCAGCATTTT
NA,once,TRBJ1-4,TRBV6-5,CASNRERDEKLFF,TGTGCCAGCAATAGGGAGCGAGATGAAAAACTGTTTTTT
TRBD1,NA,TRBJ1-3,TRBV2,CASGRDSTFSGNTIYF,TGTGCCAGCGGCCGGGACAGCACATTCTCTGGAAACACCATATATTTT
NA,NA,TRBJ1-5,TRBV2,CASSERDIRRAQHF,TGTGCCAGCAGCGAGAGGGACATCCGCCGGGCCCAGCATTTT
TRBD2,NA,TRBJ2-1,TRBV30,CAWSPLFLVAGGYEQFF,TGTGCCTGGAGTCCTCTCTTTCTGGTAGCGGGAGGTTATGAGCAGTTCTTC
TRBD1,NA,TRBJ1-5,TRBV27,CASRLRGQGGNQPQHF,TGTGCCAGCAGACTACGGGGACAGGGCGGCAATCAGCCCCAGCATTTT
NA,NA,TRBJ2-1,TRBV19,CASSINLRDEQFF,TGTGCCAGTAGTATAAATCTCAGGGATGAGCAGTTCTTC
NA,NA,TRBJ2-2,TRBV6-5,CASSKSSGVTGELFF,TGTGCCAGCAGCAAATCCTCGGGGGTTACCGGGGAGCTGTTTTTT
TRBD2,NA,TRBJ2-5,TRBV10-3,CAISAVAGAQDVGTQYF,TGTGCCATCAGTGCGGTAGCGGGAGCCCAGGACGTAGGGACCCAGTACTTC
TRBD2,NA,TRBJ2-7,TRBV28,CATRGGPPYEQYF,TGTGCCACCCGGGGAGGGCCTCCCTACGAGCAGTACTTC
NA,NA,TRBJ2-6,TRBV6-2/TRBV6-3,CASSPLGRGSGANVLTF,TGTGCCAGCAGTCCCCTCGGCAGGGGATCTGGGGCCAACGTCCTGACTTTC
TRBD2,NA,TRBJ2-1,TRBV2,CARDIAGRDEQFF,TGTGCCAGGGACATAGCGGGTCGCGATGAGCAGTTCTTC
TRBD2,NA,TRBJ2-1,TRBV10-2,CASSESASGRVEQFF,TGCGCCAGCAGTGAGTCGGCTAGCGGGAGGGTTGAGCAGTTCTTC
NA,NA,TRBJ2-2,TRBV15,CATSRDPRGFTGELFF,TGTGCCACCAGCAGAGACCCCAGGGGCTTCACCGGGGAGCTGTTTTTT
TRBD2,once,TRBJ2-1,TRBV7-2,CASSLTLFGGEQFF,TGTGCCAGCAGCTTAACGCTGTTCGGGGGGGAGCAGTTCTTC
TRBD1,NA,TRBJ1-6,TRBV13,CASRHRGGENSPLHF,TGTGCCAGCAGGCACAGAGGGGGCGAAAATTCACCCCTCCACTTT
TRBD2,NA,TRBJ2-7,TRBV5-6,CASNPLAGAPYEQYF,TGTGCCAGCAACCCCCTAGCGGGAGCCCCCTATGAGCAGTACTTC
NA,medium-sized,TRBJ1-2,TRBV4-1,CASSGVGGSGYTF,TGCGCCAGCAGCGGCGTAGGGGGTAGCGGCTACACCTTC
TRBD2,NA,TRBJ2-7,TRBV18,CASSPGGEAYEQYF,TGTGCCAGCTCACCGGGGGGGGAGGCCTACGAGCAGTACTTC